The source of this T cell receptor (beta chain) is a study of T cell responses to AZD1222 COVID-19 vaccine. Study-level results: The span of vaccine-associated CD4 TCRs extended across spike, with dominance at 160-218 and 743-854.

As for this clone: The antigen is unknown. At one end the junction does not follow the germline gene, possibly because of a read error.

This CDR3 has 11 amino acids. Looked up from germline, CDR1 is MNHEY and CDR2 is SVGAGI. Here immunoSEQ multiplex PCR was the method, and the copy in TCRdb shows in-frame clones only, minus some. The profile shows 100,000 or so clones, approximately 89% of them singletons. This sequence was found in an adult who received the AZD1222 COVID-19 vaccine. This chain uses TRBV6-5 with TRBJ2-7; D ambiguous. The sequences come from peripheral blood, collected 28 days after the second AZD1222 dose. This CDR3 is CASSNSYEQYF. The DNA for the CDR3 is TGTGCCAGCAGTAACTCCTACGAGCAGTACTTC.